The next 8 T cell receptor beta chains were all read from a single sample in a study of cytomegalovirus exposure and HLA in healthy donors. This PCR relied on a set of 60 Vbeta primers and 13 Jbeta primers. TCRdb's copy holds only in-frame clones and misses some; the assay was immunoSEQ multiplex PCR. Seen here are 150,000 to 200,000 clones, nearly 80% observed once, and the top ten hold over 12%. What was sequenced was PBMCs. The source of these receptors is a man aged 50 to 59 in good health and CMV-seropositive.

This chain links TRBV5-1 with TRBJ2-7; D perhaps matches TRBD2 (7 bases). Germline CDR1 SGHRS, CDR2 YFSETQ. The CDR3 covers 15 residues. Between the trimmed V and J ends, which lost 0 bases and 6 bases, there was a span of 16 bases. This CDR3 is CASSLGGGGSGEQYF. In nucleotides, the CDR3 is TGCGCCAGCAGCTTGGGGGGAGGGGGATCGGGCGAGCAGTACTTC. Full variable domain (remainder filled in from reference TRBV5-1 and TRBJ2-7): KAGVTQTPRYLIKTRGQQVTLSCSPISGHRSVSWYQQTPGQGLQFLFEYFSETQRNKGNFPGRFSGRQFSNSRSEMNVSTLELGDSALYLCASSLGGGGSGEQYFGPGTRLTVT.

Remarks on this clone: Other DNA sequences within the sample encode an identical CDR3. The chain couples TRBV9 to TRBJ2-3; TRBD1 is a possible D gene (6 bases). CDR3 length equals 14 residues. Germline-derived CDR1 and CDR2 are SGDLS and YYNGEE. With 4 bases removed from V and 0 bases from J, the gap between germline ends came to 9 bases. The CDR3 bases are TGTGCCAGCAGCCCAGGACAGAGCACAGATACGCAGTATTTT. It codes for CASSPGQSTDTQYF.

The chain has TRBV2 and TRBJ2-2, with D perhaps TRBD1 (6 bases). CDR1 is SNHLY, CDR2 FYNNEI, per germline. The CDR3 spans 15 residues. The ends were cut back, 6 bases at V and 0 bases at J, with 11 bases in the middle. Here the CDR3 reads CASRRQVTNTGELFF. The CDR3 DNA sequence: TGTGCCAGCAGGAGACAGGTGACGAACACCGGGGAGCTGTTTTTT.

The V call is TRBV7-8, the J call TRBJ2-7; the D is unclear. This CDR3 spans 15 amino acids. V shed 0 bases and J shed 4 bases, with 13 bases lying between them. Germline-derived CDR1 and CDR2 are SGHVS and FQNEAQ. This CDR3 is CASSLAPGDLYEQYF. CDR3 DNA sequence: TGTGCCAGCAGCTTAGCCCCAGGTGACCTTTACGAGCAGTACTTC.

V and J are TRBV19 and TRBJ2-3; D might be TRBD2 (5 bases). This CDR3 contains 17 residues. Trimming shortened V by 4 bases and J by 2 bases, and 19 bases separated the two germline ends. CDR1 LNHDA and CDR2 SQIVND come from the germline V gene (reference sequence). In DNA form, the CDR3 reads TGTGCCAGTAGTAAGTGGGCGAACGGGAAAGTCACAGATACGCAGTATTTT. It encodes CASSKWANGKVTDTQYF.

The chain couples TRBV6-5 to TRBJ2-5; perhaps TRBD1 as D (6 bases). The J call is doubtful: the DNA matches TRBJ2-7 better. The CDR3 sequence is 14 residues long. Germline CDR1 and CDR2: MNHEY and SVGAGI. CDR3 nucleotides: TGTGCCAGCAGTTACTCCCCCGGACAGATCGAGCAGTACTTC. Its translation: CASSYSPGQIEQYF.

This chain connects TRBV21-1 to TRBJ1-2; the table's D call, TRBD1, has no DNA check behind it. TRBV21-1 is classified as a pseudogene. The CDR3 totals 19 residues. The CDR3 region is CASKKVNRRTEPMNYGYTF. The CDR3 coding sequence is TGTGCCAGCAAAAAAGTCAACCGAAGGACAGAGCCGATGAACTATGGCTACACCTTC.

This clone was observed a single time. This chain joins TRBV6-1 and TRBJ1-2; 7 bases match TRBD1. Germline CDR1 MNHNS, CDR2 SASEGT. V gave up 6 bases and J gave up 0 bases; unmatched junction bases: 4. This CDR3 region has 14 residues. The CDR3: CASRGQMTNYGYTF. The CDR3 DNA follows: TGTGCCAGCAGGGGACAGATGACTAACTATGGCTACACCTTC.